One sample yielded the 23 T cell receptor beta chains listed below, sequenced in a study of metastatic and nonmetastatic thyroid tumors. TCRdb recomputed clones from the PCR reads via MiXCR. The sample gives about 12,000 clones, around 29% of which show up once; 15% to 19% is in the top ten. None of the patients had undergone any treatment ahead of thyroid surgery. The sequencing input was tumor tissue. These receptor sequences come from a male donor with papillary thyroid cancer or a benign thyroid nodule (not recorded which). Some clones in this sample may be carry-over from other donors' samples.

The rearrangement uses TRBV5-6 and TRBJ2-1; possible D gene TRBD1, 5 bases. Germline CDR1 and CDR2: SGHDT and YYEEEE. The CDR3 extends over 16 amino acids. Trimming pared 3 bases from V and 3 bases from J, leaving 16 bases between. The CDR3 DNA reads TGTGCCAGCAGCTCGAACAGGTTCGCTATCTACAATGAGCAGTTCTTC. Translating it yields CASSSNRFAIYNEQFF. Together with reference TRBV5-6 and TRBJ2-1, the CDR3 gives the full variable domain: DAGVTQSPTHLIKTRGQQVTLRCSPKSGHDTVSWYQQALGQGPQFIFQYYEEEERQRGNFPDRFSGHQFPNYSSELNVNALLLGDSALYLCASSSNRFAIYNEQFFGPGTRLTVL.

The CDR3 is CASSPDTSYGYTF. DNA for the CDR3: TGTGCCAGCAGTCCGGACACCTCGTATGGCTACACCTTC. V usage is TRBV6-1 and J usage is TRBJ1-2; a possible D gene is TRBD1 (5 bases). Germline loops: CDR1 MNHNS, CDR2 SASEGT. The length of the CDR3 is 13 residues. V gave up 5 bases and J gave up 5 bases, with 12 bases separating them.

Many counts were recorded for this clone. This sequence may be a read error, since a much larger clone differs from it by one base. The chain couples TRBV5-1 to TRBJ2-5; D possibly uses TRBD1 or TRBD2 (5 bases each). The germline V and J ends were trimmed by 2 bases and 9 bases, with 20 bases remaining between them. In germline, CDR1 is SGHRS, CDR2 YFSETQ. The CDR3 runs to 15 residues. DNA for the CDR3: TGCGCCAGCAGCTTCGGGACCCCAAACACGGAGGCCCAGTACTTC. This gives the protein CASSFGTPNTEAQYF.

The chain has TRBV11-3 and TRBJ1-3; D is unresolved. This CDR3 comprises 16 residues. Per the germline V gene, CDR1 is SGHNT and CDR2 is YENEEA. The germline V and J ends were trimmed by 5 bases and 0 bases, with 14 bases remaining between them. CDR3 DNA sequence: TGTGCCAGCAGCCTTTTGGGTGACCCCTCTGGAAACACCATATATTTT. Amino acids: CASSLLGDPSGNTIYF.

The chain uses TRBV30 and TRBJ1-5, with D possibly being TRBD1 (6 bases). The CDR3 has 14 residues. The germline V and J ends were trimmed by 0 bases and 5 bases, with 11 bases remaining between them. Germline values: CDR1 GTSNPN, CDR2 SVGIG (reference sequence). The DNA for the CDR3 is TGTGCCTGGAGTGTACAGTCAGGGGATCAGCCCCAGCATTTT. Protein product: CAWSVQSGDQPQHF.

A few counts support this clone. The chain is built from TRBV27 and TRBJ2-1; 7 positions match TRBD2. Germline V gene data show CDR1 as MNHEY and CDR2 as SMNVEV (reference sequence). Losses at the gene ends were 3 bases for V and 6 bases for J; bases not matched to a gene: 11. The CDR3 sequence is 16 residues long. CDR3 nucleotide sequence: TGTGCCAGCAGTTTTTCACCCCCCGGGACTACCAATGAGCAGTTCTTC. Its translation is CASSFSPPGTTNEQFF.

By share of the sample, this clone is medium-sized. The V gene is TRBV9, the J gene TRBJ1-2; a possible D gene is TRBD1 (6 bases). Trimming shortened V by 2 bases and J by 0 bases, and 14 bases separated the two germline ends. This CDR3 region has 16 residues. Germline V gene data show CDR1 as SGDLS and CDR2 as YYNGEE. CDR3 sequence reads: CASSVSRTATNYGYTF. Written as DNA, the CDR3 is TGTGCCAGCAGCGTCTCTAGGACAGCAACTAACTATGGCTACACCTTC.

This chain links TRBV12-3 or TRBV12-4 with TRBJ2-7, with TRBD1 matching 7 bases. The trim removed 7 bases at V and 0 bases at J, leaving 15 bases unmatched. The CDR3 sequence is 17 residues long. The CDR3 loop reads CASKTGRPWDSSYEQYF. The CDR3 bases are TGTGCCAGCAAAACTGGCCGGCCGTGGGACAGCTCCTACGAGCAGTACTTC.

The V gene is TRBV13, the J gene TRBJ1-3; D remains unclear. V lost 5 bases and J 3 bases, leaving 14 bases between the germline ends. This CDR3 spans 15 amino acids. Germline V gene lookup returns CDR1 PRHDT and CDR2 FYEKMQ (reference sequence). The CDR3 DNA is TGTGCCAGCAGCCCTCCCGAAGTGTTTGGAAACACCATATATTTT. Protein product: CASSPPEVFGNTIYF.

This clone was seen only a few times. V usage is TRBV6-2 or TRBV6-3 and J usage is TRBJ2-3; TRBD2 matches at 7 bases. Looked up from germline, CDR1 is MNHEY and CDR2 is SVGEGT. The CDR3 has 17 amino acids. V lost 5 bases to trimming and J lost 2 bases; unmatched junction nucleotides: 13. The CDR3 DNA reads TGTGCCAGCAGTAGCCCTAGCGGTAGGGCCCACACAGATACGCAGTATTTT. It yields the protein CASSSPSGRAHTDTQYF.

The V and J genes are TRBV20-1 and TRBJ1-2; no definite D call. Germline CDR1 and CDR2: DFQATT and SNEGSKA (reference sequence). Trimming left V 5 bases short and J 7 bases short, with 11 bases between. This CDR3 region has 11 residues. The DNA of the CDR3 is TGCAGTGCTGAGTCAGGTATTGGCTACACCTTC. Translated: CSAESGIGYTF.

This clone was observed a handful of times. This sequence joins TRBV6-2 or TRBV6-3 and TRBJ2-2; 7 nucleotides line up with TRBD2. The CDR3 consists of 14 residues. Germline CDR1 is MNHEY and CDR2 is SVGEGT. The trim removed 6 bases at V and 5 bases at J, leaving 6 bases unmatched. CDR3 DNA sequence: TGTGCCAGCAGCCCCTGGGGGGGAACCGGGGAGCTGTTTTTT. Amino acids: CASSPWGGTGELFF.

This clone was counted between two and nine times. The chain couples TRBV6-1 to TRBJ2-6; D is unclear. CDR3 size: 12 residues. V was shortened by 8 bases and J by 3 bases, with 5 bases between the two germline ends. Germline V gene data show CDR1 as MNHNS and CDR2 as SASEGT. CDR3 protein: CASERGANVLTF. CDR3 in DNA: TGTGCCAGCGAACGTGGGGCCAACGTCCTGACTTTC.

The CDR3 region has the DNA TGCAGTGCTAGAGATCTACTAGCGGGAGAAGAGCAGTACTTC. This translates into CSARDLLAGEEQYF. This chain links TRBV20-1 with TRBJ2-7; 11 nucleotides agree with TRBD2. The CDR3 sequence is 14 residues long. CDR1 is DFQATT, CDR2 SNEGSKA, per germline (reference sequence). V lost 0 bases, J lost 7 bases, and 5 bases stayed unmatched.

The CDR3: CASSFQGAPVQAFF. DNA for the CDR3: TGTGCCAGCAGTTTTCAGGGGGCCCCGGTTCAAGCTTTCTTT. The chain couples TRBV27 to TRBJ1-1, with 8 bases aligning to TRBD1. In germline, CDR1 is MNHEY, CDR2 SMNVEV (reference sequence). CDR3 length: 14 residues. V shed 3 bases and J 9 bases; nucleotides not matched to a gene: 9.

By share, this clone counts as medium-sized. The chain links TRBV7-9 to TRBJ1-2, with D maybe TRBD1 (5 bases). The CDR3 sequence is 13 residues long. From germline, CDR1 is SEHNR and CDR2 FQNEAQ (reference sequence). V was cut by 5 bases and J by 4 bases, with 11 bases left in between. This chain's CDR3 is CASSPDSFYGYTF. CDR3 sequence (DNA): TGTGCCAGCAGCCCCGACAGTTTCTATGGCTACACCTTC.

This clone was picked up a small number of times. This rearrangement joins TRBV20-1 to TRBJ1-1, with D uncertain. CDR1 DFQATT and CDR2 SNEGSKA come from the germline V gene (reference sequence). Deletions cut 4 bases from V and 6 bases from J, with 15 bases between. This CDR3 has 13 amino acids. In nucleotides, the CDR3 is TGCAGTGCTAAAGGAGTTGGGGTCGCTGAAGCTTTCTTT. Its translation is CSAKGVGVAEAFF.

V is TRBV5-1 and J is TRBJ2-5; D uncertain. CDR1 is SGHRS and CDR2 is YFSETQ in the germline V gene. This CDR3 has 12 residues. V was pared by 0 bases and J by 1 base, with 1 base between. CDR3 in DNA: TGCGCCAGCAGCTTGGGCCAAGAGACCCAGTACTTC. Encoded protein: CASSLGQETQYF. Drawing the rest from reference TRBV5-1 and TRBJ2-5, the complete variable domain is KAGVTQTPRYLIKTRGQQVTLSCSPISGHRSVSWYQQTPGQGLQFLFEYFSETQRNKGNFPGRFSGRQFSNSRSEMNVSTLELGDSALYLCASSLGQETQYFGPGTRLLVL.

This clone was counted between two and nine times. This chain connects TRBV19 to TRBJ1-5, with 9 bases fitting TRBD1. Germline V lookup: CDR1 LNHDA, CDR2 SQIVND (reference sequence). Trimming cost V 9 bases and J 8 bases; bases outside gene matches: 11. The CDR3 has 14 amino acids. The CDR3, as DNA: TGTGCCAGCCGGGACAGGGATTGGAGAGAGCCCCAGCATTTT. Translated: CASRDRDWREPQHF.

This clone is judged medium-sized. The gene calls are TRBV11-3 and TRBJ2-1; D ambiguous. This CDR3 has 13 amino acids. V dropped 2 bases and J dropped 2 bases, with 4 bases sitting between them. Germline-derived CDR1 and CDR2 are SGHNT and YENEEA. The CDR3 protein is CASSLRPYNEQFF. The CDR3 nucleotides are TGTGCCAGCAGCTTACGACCCTACAATGAGCAGTTCTTC.

This clone was counted between two and nine times. The rearrangement uses TRBV28 and TRBJ1-5; D is unresolved. The CDR3 runs to 14 residues. V was trimmed by 2 bases and J by 4 bases, leaving 9 bases between them. In germline, CDR1 is MDHEN, CDR2 SYDVKM. CDR3 residues: CASSLIGVNQPQHF. As DNA, the CDR3 is TGTGCCAGCAGTTTAATAGGAGTAAATCAGCCCCAGCATTTT.

J is TRBJ2-2 and V is TRBV4-1; D not resolved. The CDR3 runs 12 residues. CDR1 is MGHRA and CDR2 is YSYEKL in the germline V gene. Trimming stripped 4 bases from V and 4 bases from J, with 4 bases between. The CDR3 reads CASSPVTGELFF. In DNA, the CDR3 is TGCGCCAGCAGCCCTGTCACCGGGGAGCTGTTTTTT.

V usage is TRBV27 and J usage is TRBJ1-6; no reliable D call. Trimming left V 10 bases short and J 13 bases short, with 23 bases between. Germline V gene sequence: CDR1 MNHEY, CDR2 SMNVEV (reference sequence). The CDR3 loop spans 14 amino acids. The CDR3 loop is CATTVPIHSPPLHF. CDR3 DNA: TGTGCCACGACCGTTCCTATTCACTCCCCGCCCCTCCACTTT.